This TCR beta chain is from a study of T-cell memory formation after mild COVID-19. Findings and caveats of the study: Detection of some responders pre-infection suggested pre-existing cross-reactive memory T cells participated. Clones contracting across day 15 to 85 had a balanced CD4/CD8 profile; later expanding clones leaned CD4+. Whether day 37 second-wave clones are SARS-CoV-2-specific was not confirmed.

Libraries for TCRalpha and TCRbeta carried sample barcodes and unique molecular identifiers via 5'RACE. TCRdb re-derived calls from the 5' RACE reads in MiXCR, one entry per CDR3 protein. The sample carries hundreds of thousands of distinct CDR3 sequences, about a sixth recorded once. Only a few counts were recorded for this clonotype. Its specificity is not known. The germline gives CDR1 SEHNR, CDR2 FQNEAQ (reference sequence). With V trimmed by 0 bases and J by 7 bases, 7 bases remained unmatched. The CDR3 loop spans 15 amino acids. The sample taken for sequencing was PBMCs or a T cell subset sorted from them (not recorded which). This sequence originates from a man in his late teens or twenties who had mild COVID-19 (a few samples of this study predate the infection). Cell type and time point are not known. The chain is built from TRBV7-9 and TRBJ1-1; 8 nucleotides line up with TRBD1. CDR3 sequence reads: CASSLAIGDRLEAFF. In nucleotides, the CDR3 is TGTGCCAGCAGCTTAGCAATAGGGGACAGGCTTGAAGCTTTCTTT.